Each of the 5 T cell receptor beta chains below was sequenced from the same sample in a study of tumor-infiltrating lymphocytes in primary liver carcinoma. DNA and RNA were both co-extracted from 20-30 mg of bulk tissue that had not been sorted. Production of TCR beta cDNA used approximately 480 ng total RNA together with a constant-region primer. A slightly modified ARM-PCR protocol with three nested multiplex PCR rounds produced these TCR beta libraries. Investigators reported that the first two PCR rounds, at roughly 10 cycles each, used TRBV1-TRBV30 forward primers with a C-beta reverse primer. TCRdb reanalysed the multiplex PCR reads using MiXCR and keeps one entry per CDR3 protein. The sample holds 45,000 to 65,000 distinct CDR3 sequences, 70% to 80% seen once. Source material: liver tumor tissue from sampling region 5. The subset denotes: tumor region T5, tumor centre. The receptors originated from a man in his forties with primary liver carcinoma and hepatitis B virus infection.

About this clonotype itself: The conserved closing phenylalanine or tryptophan is absent in this CDR3, likely reflecting a read error. The chain is built from TRBV5-8 and TRBJ2-1; D is unresolved. This CDR3 spans 15 amino acids. Germline V lookup: CDR1 SGHTS, CDR2 YDEGEE. V lost 0 bases, J lost 6 bases, and 13 bases lay in between. The DNA for the CDR3 is TGTGCCAGCAGCTTGGGTTCAGGCCCCTTCAATGAGCAGTTCCTC. It specifies CASSLGSGPFNEQFL.

Many counts were recorded for this clonotype. The rearrangement links TRBV5-5 to TRBJ2-2, with D perhaps TRBD2 (7 bases). CDR3 length equals 15 residues. Trimming shortened V by 3 bases and J by 1 base, and 10 bases separated the two germline ends. Germline-derived CDR1 and CDR2 are SGHKS and YYEKEE (reference sequence). DNA of the CDR3: TGTGCCAGCAGCTGGGGAGGGGGGAACACCGGGGAGCTGTTTTTT. Protein sequence: CASSWGGGNTGELFF.

This clonotype was observed many times. The chain joins TRBV7-9 to TRBJ1-3, with D possibly TRBD1 on 5 matching bases. V was pared by 2 bases and J by 0 bases, with 11 bases between. The CDR3 length is 16 residues. Germline V CDR1 and CDR2: SEHNR, FQNEAQ (reference sequence). CDR3 region: CASSLSGAVSGNTIYF. The CDR3 nucleotides read TGTGCCAGCAGCTTATCCGGGGCGGTCTCTGGAAACACCATATATTTT.

A word on this clonotype: Because the CDR3 is missing its conserved closing phenylalanine or tryptophan, this is likely a read error. This rearrangement joins TRBV5-8 to TRBJ1-2; tentative D call: TRBD1 (6 bases). Germline V lookup: CDR1 SGHTS, CDR2 YDEGEE. The CDR3 is made up of 15 amino acids. The CDR3 is CDSSPGQNGVYGYTL. Here the CDR3 DNA reads TGTGACAGCAGCCCGGGACAAAACGGCGTCTATGGCTACACCTTA.

As for this clonotype: Since a much larger clone is just one base distant, this may be a read error. The CDR3 ends on some other residue instead of the conserved phenylalanine or tryptophan, so this is likely a read error. The chain recombines TRBV12-3 or TRBV12-4 with TRBJ2-1; no clear D. V was pared by 3 bases and J by 12 bases, with 18 bases between. The CDR3 is made up of 14 amino acids. The DNA of the CDR3 is TGTGCCAGCAGTTTCAACCTTACAGCAGGATGGCAGTTCCTC. Residues: CASSFNLTAGWQFL.